Listed here is a single TCR beta chain. This entry comes from a study of T-cell reconstitution after alpha-beta-depleted transplantation in children. Preparation of the TCRbeta library used unique molecular identifiers. TCRdb itself ran the PCR reads through MiXCR, one entry per CDR3 protein. The table includes around 600,000 distinct CDR3 sequences, 10% to 13% detected once. This CDR3 is 12 amino acids long. The germline gives CDR1 SGHAT, CDR2 FQNNGV. Trimming shortened V by 2 bases and J by 7 bases, and 8 bases separated the two germline ends. Sequences were derived from PBMCs from the stem cell graft donor, sampled from the stem cell graft. This chain links TRBV11-2 with TRBJ1-1; D may be TRBD1 (5 bases). The receptor comes from a human donor who donated a stem cell graft to a child with acute myeloid leukemia. CDR3: CASSLRDSEAFF. CDR3 in DNA: TGTGCCAGCAGCTTAAGAGACAGTGAAGCTTTCTTT.